This record concerns one TCR beta chain sequence. Its antigen is unknown. As to time point: persistent/refractory GD, antithyroid drugs over 5 years with positive TRAb. From RNA extracted from PBMCs, the TCR library was made. The authors built TCR beta libraries using iRepertoire HTBI primers and Arm-PCR of CDR3 regions. Each CDR3 protein is one row after TCRdb ran MiXCR on the multiplex PCR reads. This table has approximately 380,000 distinct CDR3 sequences, 20% appearing once. The data originate from a study of regulatory T cells in long-lasting Graves disease. General observations from the study: Lower TCR diversity characterized persistent Graves' patients relative to newly diagnosed patients.

The CDR3 extends over 14 amino acids. Trimming took off 3 bases at V and 0 bases at J, with 12 bases between the two ends. Germline V lookup: CDR1 DFQATT, CDR2 SNEGSKA (reference sequence). The sequencing here drew on peripheral blood mononuclear cells (PBMCs), taken when the disease was refractory, from a patient treated with antithyroid drugs. This clonotype was obtained from a female donor with Graves disease. The gene calls are TRBV20-1 and TRBJ2-7, with unresolved D. Here the CDR3 reads CSARAARSSYEQYF. The CDR3 DNA is TGCAGTGCTAGGGCAGCGAGATCCTCCTACGAGCAGTACTTC.